Shown below are 30 T cell receptor beta chains from a single sample sequenced in a study of blood T cell repertoires in COVID-19. Profiled with immunoSEQ multiplex PCR; TCRdb holds only in-frame clones, not every one. The sample lists about 250,000 clones; about 83% were seen once. The sequencing sample was made of peripheral blood. The receptors shown here come from a woman older than 75 with COVID-19, enrolled during active disease.

The gene calls are TRBV7-2 and TRBJ1-5, with a tentative D call TRBD1 (6 bases). Germline V gives CDR1 SGHTA, CDR2 FQGNSA. The CDR3 contains 14 residues. Trimming pared 4 bases from V and 4 bases from J, leaving 11 bases between. As DNA, the CDR3 is TGTGCCAGCAGCTATCAACAGGGAAATCAGCCCCAGCATTTT. Amino acids: CASSYQQGNQPQHF. Drawing the rest from reference TRBV7-2 and TRBJ1-5, the complete variable domain is GAGVSQSPSNKVTEKGKDVELRCDPISGHTALYWYRQSLGQGLEFLIYFQGNSAPDKSGLPSDRFSAERTGGSVSTLTIQRTQQEDSAVYLCASSYQQGNQPQHFGDGTRLSIL.

The V and J genes are TRBV30 and TRBJ2-3; TRBD2 agrees at 15 bases. V lost 1 base to trimming and J lost 4 bases; unmatched junction nucleotides: 0. The CDR3 contains 15 residues. CDR1 is GTSNPN and CDR2 is SVGIG in the germline V gene (reference sequence). CDR3: CAWSGTSGGADTQYF. In nucleotides, the CDR3 is TGTGCCTGGAGTGGGACTAGCGGGGGGGCAGATACGCAGTATTTT.

The V call is TRBV5-8, the J call TRBJ1-1; TRBD1 matches 9 bases. This CDR3 region has 15 residues. V lost 0 bases and J lost 0; bases outside the gene matches: 0. Germline-derived CDR1 and CDR2 are SGHTS and YDEGEE. The CDR3 region is CASSLGDRVNTEAFF. The CDR3 DNA follows: TGTGCCAGCAGCTTGGGGGACAGGGTGAACACTGAAGCTTTCTTT.

This sequence joins TRBV5-1 and TRBJ1-4, with TRBD1 matching over 7 bases. V lost 2 bases, J lost 5 bases, and 3 bases stayed unmatched. The V gene's germline CDR1 is SGHRS and CDR2 YFSETQ. This CDR3 comprises 14 residues. The CDR3 loop is CASSFTGQNEKLFF. In DNA form, the CDR3 reads TGCGCCAGCAGCTTCACGGGACAGAATGAAAAACTGTTTTTT.

The sample holds one count of this clone. This chain joins TRBV2 and TRBJ1-1, with 9 bases that match TRBD1. With 1 base clipped from V and 3 bases from J, the junction kept 3 bases outside the gene matches. Germline V gene lookup returns CDR1 SNHLY and CDR2 FYNNEI. The CDR3 sequence is 15 residues long. The CDR3 here is CASSEENRGHTEAFF. Written as DNA, the CDR3 is TGTGCCAGCAGTGAAGAAAACAGGGGGCACACTGAAGCTTTCTTT. The complete variable domain, with remaining parts taken from reference TRBV2 and TRBJ1-1, reads EPEVTQTPSHQVTQMGQEVILRCVPISNHLYFYWYRQILGQKVEFLVSFYNNEISEKSEIFDDQFSVERPDGSNFTLKIRSTKLEDSAMYFCASSEENRGHTEAFFGQGTRLTVV.

The rearrangement links TRBV29-1 to TRBJ1-1; TRBD1 matches 9 bases. The germline V gene has CDR1 SQVTM and CDR2 ANQGSEA. Trimming at V came to 6 bases and at J to 4 bases, leaving 12 bases not matched to a gene. The CDR3 sequence is 15 residues long. Here the CDR3 DNA reads TGCAGCGTGGGGGGACAGGGAGTGGGGACCACTGAAGCTTTCTTT. It yields the protein CSVGGQGVGTTEAFF.

The gene calls are TRBV18 and TRBJ2-3; no firm D call. CDR1 and CDR2 from the germline V gene are KGHSH and LQKENI. The V end was cut by 2 bases, the J end by 5 bases, with 5 bases between. This CDR3 region has 12 residues. The CDR3 DNA reads TGTGCCAGCTCACCAATCGGAGATACGCAGTATTTT. Protein product: CASSPIGDTQYF.

This clone came up a few times. V and J are TRBV19 and TRBJ2-1, with 11 bases lining up with TRBD2. The ends lost 11 bases at V and 0 bases at J; junction bases unmatched: 12. Germline CDR1 is LNHDA and CDR2 is SQIVND (reference sequence). This CDR3 contains 17 residues. CDR3 protein: CAAHCASGGNSYNEQFF. In DNA form, the CDR3 reads TGTGCCGCTCACTGCGCTAGCGGGGGGAACTCCTACAATGAGCAGTTCTTC.

The chain uses TRBV11-2 and TRBJ2-1, with TRBD2 identical over 10 bases. J was trimmed by 2 bases and V by 1 base; bases with no gene match: 5. The CDR3 sequence is 17 residues long. Per germline, CDR1 SGHAT and CDR2 FQNNGV. This CDR3 is CASSLALAGGPYNEQFF. The CDR3 DNA sequence: TGTGCCAGCAGCTTAGCTTTAGCGGGGGGCCCCTACAATGAGCAGTTCTTC.

DNA of the CDR3: TGTGCCAGCAGCCGTTCCGGGACAGGGTACGGCTACACCTTC. This encodes CASSRSGTGYGYTF. The rearrangement links TRBV6-5 to TRBJ1-2; 9 bases fit TRBD1. Per the germline V gene, CDR1 is MNHEY and CDR2 is SVGAGI. The CDR3 extends over 14 amino acids. V dropped 6 bases and J dropped 8; count of bases not matched to a gene: 10.

The chain uses TRBV18 and TRBJ1-1, with TRBD1 as a possible D gene (5 bases). Per germline, CDR1 KGHSH and CDR2 LQKENI. The CDR3 extends over 15 amino acids. With 0 bases removed from V and 0 bases from J, the gap between germline ends came to 8 bases. CDR3 coding DNA: TGTGCCAGCTCACCACCCGACAGCATGAACACTGAAGCTTTCTTT. This codes for CASSPPDSMNTEAFF.

This chain uses TRBV5-1 with TRBJ2-3; tentative D call: TRBD2 (5 bases). V lost 0 bases to trimming and J lost 4 bases, with 18 bases between them. This CDR3 comprises 17 residues. Germline CDR1 is SGHRS and CDR2 is YFSETQ. CDR3 in DNA: TGCGCCAGCAGCTTGGAGGGAGCGCCTGGCGTCTCAGATACGCAGTATTTT. This encodes CASSLEGAPGVSDTQYF.

The chain recombines TRBV12-3 or TRBV12-4 with TRBJ1-1; perhaps TRBD1 as D (6 bases). V was shortened by 5 bases and J by 10 bases, with 14 bases between the two germline ends. This CDR3 comprises 12 residues. CDR3 DNA sequence: TGTGCCAGCAGTACCCACAGGGTGGGAGCTTTCTTT. This translates into CASSTHRVGAFF.

This chain connects TRBV27 to TRBJ1-2; 7 nucleotides agree with TRBD1. V lost 6 bases, J lost 8 bases, and 12 bases stayed unmatched. Per the germline V gene, CDR1 is MNHEY and CDR2 is SMNVEV (reference sequence). This CDR3 is built from 14 residues. For the CDR3, the DNA is TGTGCCAGCAGGGAAGGGGGCAGGGTAGGAGGCTACACCTTC. Residues: CASREGGRVGGYTF.

CDR3: CASSQQTTVITDTQYF. The DNA of the CDR3 is TGCGCCAGCAGCCAACAAACCACAGTAATCACAGATACGCAGTATTTT. The chain couples TRBV4-3 to TRBJ2-3; no clear D. Germline V lookup: CDR1 LGHNA, CDR2 YSLEER. Trimming cost V 2 bases and J 2 bases, with 14 bases left between them. The CDR3 is 16 residues long.

The chain combines TRBV6-5 with TRBJ1-6, with D possibly matching TRBD1 (6 bases). Germline loops: CDR1 MNHEY, CDR2 SVGAGI. The CDR3 covers 15 residues. Trimming shortened V by 6 bases and J by 9 bases, and 18 bases separated the two germline ends. The CDR3 reads CASSNQGWAASPLHF. The CDR3 DNA sequence: TGTGCCAGCAGCAACCAGGGGTGGGCAGCTTCACCCCTCCACTTT.

The chain has TRBV6-5 and TRBJ1-2; 7 bases fit TRBD1. CDR1 is MNHEY and CDR2 is SVGAGI in the germline V gene. The CDR3 length is 15 residues. J was trimmed by 8 bases and V by 6 bases; bases with no gene match: 15. CDR3: CASSGSGGPRVGYTF. The CDR3 coding sequence is TGTGCCAGCAGCGGATCAGGGGGGCCTCGGGTGGGCTACACCTTC.

V is TRBV7-9 and J is TRBJ2-1; a possible D gene is TRBD1 (7 bases). The CDR3 runs 13 residues. The V end lost 5 bases, the J end lost 9 bases, and 14 bases lay between the germline ends. Per the germline V gene, CDR1 is SEHNR and CDR2 is FQNEAQ (reference sequence). CDR3 loop: CASSNRQGGEQFF. CDR3 DNA sequence: TGTGCCAGCAGCAACCGACAGGGAGGTGAGCAGTTCTTC.

This sequence joins TRBV7-2 and TRBJ1-1; TRBD1 matches at 9 bases. Germline CDR1 is SGHTA and CDR2 is FQGNSA. V lost 5 bases, J lost 7 bases, and 8 bases stayed unmatched. The CDR3 contains 14 residues. The CDR3 DNA reads as TGTGCCAGCAGCCGCCGGGGGACAGGGCTTGAAGCTTTCTTT. Residues: CASSRRGTGLEAFF. The full variable domain, with the rest looked up from reference TRBV7-2 and TRBJ1-1, is GAGVSQSPSNKVTEKGKDVELRCDPISGHTALYWYRQSLGQGLEFLIYFQGNSAPDKSGLPSDRFSAERTGGSVSTLTIQRTQQEDSAVYLCASSRRGTGLEAFFGQGTRLTVV.

The rearrangement links TRBV4-1 to TRBJ1-1; D is possibly TRBD1 (5 bases). Trimming removed 4 bases from V and 2 bases from J, with 20 bases in between. Per the germline V gene, CDR1 is MGHRA and CDR2 is YSYEKL. The CDR3 is 17 amino acids. The CDR3 DNA reads as TGCGCCAGCAGCCCGAGTCCCGACAGCGGGTCAAACACTGAAGCTTTCTTT. Protein product: CASSPSPDSGSNTEAFF.

The chain joins TRBV7-6 to TRBJ2-3; D possibly corresponds to TRBD2 (5 bases). The germline V gene has CDR1 SGHVS and CDR2 FNYEAQ. CDR3 length: 15 amino acids. Deletions cut 5 bases from V and 4 bases from J, with 16 bases between. The CDR3 loop reads CASSPREFGADTQYF. The CDR3 nucleotides read TGTGCCAGCAGCCCTCGGGAATTCGGGGCAGATACGCAGTATTTT.

The sample holds one count of this clone. The chain joins TRBV18 to TRBJ2-5, with 9 nucleotides matching TRBD2. The J segment lost 5 bases and the V segment lost 6 bases, leaving 10 bases of the junction unmatched. This CDR3 is built from 15 residues. From germline, CDR1 is KGHSH and CDR2 LQKENI. The CDR3 DNA reads as TGTGCCAGCTCGGTTAGCGGGGGCCTCCGGGAGACCCAGTACTTC. Protein sequence: CASSVSGGLRETQYF.

The chain joins TRBV28 to TRBJ2-3, with D possibly matching TRBD1 (6 bases). V was pared by 5 bases and J by 0 bases, with 18 bases between. This CDR3 is built from 17 residues. The germline CDR1 and CDR2 sequences are MDHEN and SYDVKM. The CDR3 DNA is TGTGCCAGCAGTCAAACAACAGGGTCCCTTAGCACAGATACGCAGTATTTT. This codes for CASSQTTGSLSTDTQYF. Using reference TRBV28 and TRBJ2-3 for the parts outside the CDR3, the full variable domain is DVKVTQSSRYLVKRTGEKVFLECVQDMDHENMFWYRQDPGLGLRLIYFSYDVKMKEKGDIPEGYSVSREKKERFSLILESASTNQTSMYLCASSQTTGSLSTDTQYFGPGTRLTVL.

J is TRBJ1-5 and V is TRBV19; D is ambiguous. In germline, CDR1 is LNHDA, CDR2 SQIVND (reference sequence). The CDR3 has 13 residues. V was pared by 0 bases and J by 7 bases, with 7 bases between. The CDR3 DNA follows: TGTGCCAGTAGTATAGATCGGGAGCAGCCCCAGCATTTT. As protein: CASSIDREQPQHF.

The chain couples TRBV4-2 to TRBJ2-3, with 7 positions matching TRBD1. The length of the CDR3 is 17 residues. Germline V gene lookup returns CDR1 LGHNA and CDR2 YNFKEQ. Trimming removed 1 base from V and 1 base from J; junction bases left unmatched: 8. CDR3: CASSQASTGQRTDTQYF. The CDR3 nucleotides read TGTGCCAGCAGCCAAGCGTCAACGGGACAGCGCACAGATACGCAGTATTTT.

V gene TRBV28 combines with J gene TRBJ2-3, with 9 bases identical to TRBD1. CDR1 MDHEN and CDR2 SYDVKM come from the germline V gene. Losses at the gene ends were 2 bases for V and 7 bases for J; bases not matched to a gene: 7. The CDR3 contains 15 residues. For the CDR3, the DNA is TGTGCCAGCAGTTTACTATCACAGGGGGCAAATACGCAGTATTTT. Amino acid sequence: CASSLLSQGANTQYF.

This chain connects TRBV7-2 to TRBJ2-3, with TRBD2 identical over 9 bases. V lost 8 bases and J lost 0; bases outside the gene matches: 9. This CDR3 is built from 16 residues. CDR1 is SGHTA, CDR2 FQGNSA, per germline. The CDR3 bases are TGTGCCAGCTCCCTTGCGGGGGGGTTTAGCACAGATACGCAGTATTTT. It codes for CASSLAGGFSTDTQYF.

The rearrangement uses TRBV6-5 and TRBJ1-4; D unresolved. CDR1 MNHEY and CDR2 SVGAGI come from the germline V gene. The CDR3 is 15 residues long. Trimming removed 0 bases at V and 8 bases at J, with 13 bases between. The DNA of the CDR3 is TGTGCCAGCAGTTACTCGGGCCTTTTTAAAGAAAAACTGTTTTTT. Translation gives CASSYSGLFKEKLFF.

The chain combines TRBV2 with TRBJ1-5; D remains unclear. V dropped 0 bases and J dropped 6 bases, with 9 bases sitting between them. The CDR3 extends over 14 amino acids. The germline CDR1 and CDR2 sequences are SNHLY and FYNNEI. CDR3 residues: CASSEASLAQPQHF. CDR3 coding DNA: TGTGCCAGCAGTGAAGCAAGCCTCGCTCAGCCCCAGCATTTT.

The chain combines TRBV7-9 with TRBJ1-2; tentatively, D is TRBD1 (5 bases). Between the trimmed V and J ends, which lost 1 base and 10 bases, there was a span of 13 bases. Germline V CDR1 and CDR2: SEHNR, FQNEAQ (reference sequence). This CDR3 is 13 amino acids long. The CDR3 DNA follows: TGTGCCAGCAGCTTAGGTGCAGGGATTGACTACACCTTC. This encodes CASSLGAGIDYTF.